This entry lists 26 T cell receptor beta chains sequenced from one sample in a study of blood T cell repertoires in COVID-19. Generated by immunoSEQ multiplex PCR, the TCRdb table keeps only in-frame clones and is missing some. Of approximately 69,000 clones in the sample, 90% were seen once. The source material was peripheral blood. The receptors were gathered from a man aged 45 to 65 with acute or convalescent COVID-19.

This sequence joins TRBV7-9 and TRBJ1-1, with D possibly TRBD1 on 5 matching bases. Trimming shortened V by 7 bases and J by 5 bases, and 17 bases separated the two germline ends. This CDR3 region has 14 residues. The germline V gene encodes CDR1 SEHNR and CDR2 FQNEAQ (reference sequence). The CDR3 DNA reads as TGTGCCAGCAACCTTGGGCAGGGACTGACTGAAGCTTTCTTT. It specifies CASNLGQGLTEAFF. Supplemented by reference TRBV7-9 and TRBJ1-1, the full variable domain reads DTGVSQNPRHKITKRGQNVTFRCDPISEHNRLYWYRQTLGQGPEFLTYFQNEAQLEKSRLLSDRFSAERPKGSFSTLEIQRTEQGDSAMYLCASNLGQGLTEAFFGQGTRLTVV.

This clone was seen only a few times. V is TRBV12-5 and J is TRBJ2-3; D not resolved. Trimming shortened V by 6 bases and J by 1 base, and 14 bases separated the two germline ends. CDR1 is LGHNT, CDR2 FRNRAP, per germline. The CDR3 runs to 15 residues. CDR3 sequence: CASGMITLGTDTQYF. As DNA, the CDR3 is TGTGCTAGTGGCATGATTACATTGGGCACAGATACGCAGTATTTT.

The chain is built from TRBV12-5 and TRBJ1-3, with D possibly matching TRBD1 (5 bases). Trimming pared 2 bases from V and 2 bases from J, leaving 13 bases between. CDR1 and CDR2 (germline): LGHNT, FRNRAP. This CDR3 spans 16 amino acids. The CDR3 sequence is CASGLTLGGAGNTIYF. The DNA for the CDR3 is TGTGCTAGTGGTTTGACCCTCGGGGGGGCTGGAAACACCATATATTTT.

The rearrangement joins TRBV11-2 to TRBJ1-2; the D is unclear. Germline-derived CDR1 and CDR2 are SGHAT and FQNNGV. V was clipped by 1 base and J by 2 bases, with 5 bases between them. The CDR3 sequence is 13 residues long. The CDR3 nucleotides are TGTGCCAGCAGCTTAGTTTCGAACTATGGCTACACCTTC. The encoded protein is CASSLVSNYGYTF.

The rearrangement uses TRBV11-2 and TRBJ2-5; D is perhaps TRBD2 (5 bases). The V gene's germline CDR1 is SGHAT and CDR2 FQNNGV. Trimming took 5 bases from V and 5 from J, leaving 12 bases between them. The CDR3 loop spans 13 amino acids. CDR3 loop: CASSREGWETQYF. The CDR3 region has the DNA TGTGCCAGCAGCCGTGAGGGATGGGAGACCCAGTACTTC.

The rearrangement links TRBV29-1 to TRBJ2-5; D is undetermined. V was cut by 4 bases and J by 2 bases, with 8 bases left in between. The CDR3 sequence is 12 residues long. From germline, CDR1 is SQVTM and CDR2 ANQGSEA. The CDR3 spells CSVGDFQETQYF. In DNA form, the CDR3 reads TGCAGCGTTGGAGACTTTCAAGAGACCCAGTACTTC.

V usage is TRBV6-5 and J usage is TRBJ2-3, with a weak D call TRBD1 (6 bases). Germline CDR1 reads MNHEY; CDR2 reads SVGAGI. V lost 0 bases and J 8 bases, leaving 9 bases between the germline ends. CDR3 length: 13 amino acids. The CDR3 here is CASSYSQGRTQYF. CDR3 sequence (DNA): TGTGCCAGCAGTTACTCACAGGGCCGTACGCAGTATTTT.

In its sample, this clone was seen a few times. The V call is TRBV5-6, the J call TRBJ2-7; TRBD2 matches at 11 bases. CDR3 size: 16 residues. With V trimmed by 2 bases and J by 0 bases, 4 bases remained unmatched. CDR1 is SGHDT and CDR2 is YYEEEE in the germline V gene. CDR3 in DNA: TGTGCCAGCAGCTTACCTAGCGGGAGGCACTCCTACGAGCAGTACTTC. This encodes CASSLPSGRHSYEQYF.

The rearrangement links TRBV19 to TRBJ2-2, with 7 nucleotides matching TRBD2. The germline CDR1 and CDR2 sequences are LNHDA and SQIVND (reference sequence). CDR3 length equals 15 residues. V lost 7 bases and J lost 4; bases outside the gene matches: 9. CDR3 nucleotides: TGTGCCAGTATGGGCGGGAGTATCGGCACCGGGGAGCTGTTTTTT. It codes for CASMGGSIGTGELFF.

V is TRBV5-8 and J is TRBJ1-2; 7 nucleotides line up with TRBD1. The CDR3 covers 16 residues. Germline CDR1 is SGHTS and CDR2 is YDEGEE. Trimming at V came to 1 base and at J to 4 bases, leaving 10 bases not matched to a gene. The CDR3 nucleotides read TGTGCCAGCAGCTTGAACCGGGACAGTCATTTCTATGGCTACACCTTC. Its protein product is CASSLNRDSHFYGYTF.

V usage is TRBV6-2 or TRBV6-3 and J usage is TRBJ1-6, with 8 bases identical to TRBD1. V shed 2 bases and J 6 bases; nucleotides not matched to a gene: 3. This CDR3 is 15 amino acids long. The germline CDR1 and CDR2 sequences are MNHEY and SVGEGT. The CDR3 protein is CASSYGTGGNSPLHF. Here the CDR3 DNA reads TGTGCCAGCAGTTACGGAACAGGGGGTAATTCACCCCTCCACTTT.

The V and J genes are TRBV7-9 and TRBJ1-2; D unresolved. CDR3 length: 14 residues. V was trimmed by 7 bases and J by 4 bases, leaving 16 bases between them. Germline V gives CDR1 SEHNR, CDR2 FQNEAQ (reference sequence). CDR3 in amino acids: CASTQSLASYGYTF. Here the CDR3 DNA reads TGTGCCAGCACCCAGAGCCTAGCTTCCTATGGCTACACCTTC.

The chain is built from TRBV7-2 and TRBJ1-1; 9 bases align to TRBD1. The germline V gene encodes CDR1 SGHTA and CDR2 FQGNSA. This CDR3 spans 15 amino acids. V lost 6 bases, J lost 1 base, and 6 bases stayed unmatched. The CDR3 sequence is CASSYRQGGNTEAFF. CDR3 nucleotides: TGTGCCAGCAGTTATAGACAGGGGGGGAACACTGAAGCTTTCTTT.

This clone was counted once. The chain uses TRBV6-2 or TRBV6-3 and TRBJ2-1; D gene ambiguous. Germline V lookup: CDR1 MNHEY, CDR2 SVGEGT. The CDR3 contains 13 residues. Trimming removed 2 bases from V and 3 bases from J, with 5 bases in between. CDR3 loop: CASSYAYYNEQFF. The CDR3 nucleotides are TGTGCCAGCAGTTACGCCTACTACAATGAGCAGTTCTTC.

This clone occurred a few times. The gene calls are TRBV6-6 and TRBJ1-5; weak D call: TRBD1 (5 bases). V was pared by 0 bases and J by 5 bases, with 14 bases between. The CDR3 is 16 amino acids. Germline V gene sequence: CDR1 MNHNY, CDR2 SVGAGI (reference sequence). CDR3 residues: CASSYSTAKGHQPQHF. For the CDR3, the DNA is TGTGCCAGCAGTTACTCGACGGCGAAGGGGCATCAGCCCCAGCATTTT.

The CDR3 region is CASSLMVGGRETQYF. CDR3 nucleotides: TGCGCCAGCAGCTTAATGGTAGGGGGCAGGGAGACCCAGTACTTC. The rearrangement joins TRBV5-1 to TRBJ2-5; 7 bases fit TRBD1. Per germline, CDR1 SGHRS and CDR2 YFSETQ. V trimming: 2 bases; J trimming: 5 bases; junction bases outside the gene matches: 9. This CDR3 contains 15 residues.

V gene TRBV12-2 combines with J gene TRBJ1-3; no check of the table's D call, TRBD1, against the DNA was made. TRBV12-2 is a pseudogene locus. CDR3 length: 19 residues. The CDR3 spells CASRFVALPGQISGNTIYF. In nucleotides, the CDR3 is TGTGCAAGTCGCTTTGTGGCCCTACCGGGACAGATCTCTGGAAACACCATATATTTT.

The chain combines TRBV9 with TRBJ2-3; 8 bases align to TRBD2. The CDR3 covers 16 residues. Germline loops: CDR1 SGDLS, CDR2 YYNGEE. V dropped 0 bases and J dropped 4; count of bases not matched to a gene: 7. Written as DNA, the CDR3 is TGTGCCAGCAGCGTAGACCCCGGGAGGGGGTCAGATACGCAGTATTTT. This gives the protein CASSVDPGRGSDTQYF.

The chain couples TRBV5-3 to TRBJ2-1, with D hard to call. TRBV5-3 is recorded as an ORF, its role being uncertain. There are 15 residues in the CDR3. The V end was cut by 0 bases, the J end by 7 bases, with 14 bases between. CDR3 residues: CARSLGRRAENEQFF. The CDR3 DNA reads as TGTGCCAGAAGCTTGGGCCGGAGAGCCGAGAATGAGCAGTTCTTC.

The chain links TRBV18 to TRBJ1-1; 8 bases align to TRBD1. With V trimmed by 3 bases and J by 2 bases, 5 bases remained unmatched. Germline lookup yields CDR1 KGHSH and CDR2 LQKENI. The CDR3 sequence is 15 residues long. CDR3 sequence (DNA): TGTGCCAGCTCACCCCAAGGGACAGGAAACACTGAAGCTTTCTTT. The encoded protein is CASSPQGTGNTEAFF.

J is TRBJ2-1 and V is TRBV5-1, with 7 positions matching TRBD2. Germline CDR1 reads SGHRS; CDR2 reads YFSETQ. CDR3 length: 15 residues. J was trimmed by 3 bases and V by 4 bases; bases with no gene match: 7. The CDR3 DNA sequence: TGCGCCAGCAGCCGACAGAGCGGGAACTACAATGAGCAGTTCTTC. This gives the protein CASSRQSGNYNEQFF. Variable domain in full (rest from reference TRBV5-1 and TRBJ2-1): KAGVTQTPRYLIKTRGQQVTLSCSPISGHRSVSWYQQTPGQGLQFLFEYFSETQRNKGNFPGRFSGRQFSNSRSEMNVSTLELGDSALYLCASSRQSGNYNEQFFGPGTRLTVL.

The CDR3 protein is CSVEVSGAPRAETDTQYF. DNA for the CDR3: TGCAGCGTTGAGGTTAGCGGGGCCCCGCGGGCCGAAACAGATACGCAGTATTTT. This rearrangement joins TRBV29-1 to TRBJ2-3; TRBD2 matches 8 bases. The CDR3 covers 18 residues. Germline V gives CDR1 SQVTM, CDR2 ANQGSEA. The ends lost 3 bases at V and 3 bases at J; junction bases unmatched: 17.

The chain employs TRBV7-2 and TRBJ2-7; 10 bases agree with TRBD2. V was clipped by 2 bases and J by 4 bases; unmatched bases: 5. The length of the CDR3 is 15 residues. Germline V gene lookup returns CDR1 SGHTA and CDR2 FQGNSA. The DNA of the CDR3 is TGTGCCAGCAGCTTATCGCTAGCGGGAGAGTACGAGCAGTACTTC. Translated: CASSLSLAGEYEQYF.

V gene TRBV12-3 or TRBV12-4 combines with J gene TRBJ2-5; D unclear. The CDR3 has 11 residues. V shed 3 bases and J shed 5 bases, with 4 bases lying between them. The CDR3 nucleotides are TGTGCCAGCAGTTTCGGGGAGACCCAGTACTTC. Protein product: CASSFGETQYF.

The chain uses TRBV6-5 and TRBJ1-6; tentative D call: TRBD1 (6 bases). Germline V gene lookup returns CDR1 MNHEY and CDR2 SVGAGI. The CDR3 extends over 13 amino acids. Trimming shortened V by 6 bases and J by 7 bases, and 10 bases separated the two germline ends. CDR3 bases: TGTGCCAGCAGACGGACAGAGAATTCACCCCTCCACTTT. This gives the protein CASRRTENSPLHF.

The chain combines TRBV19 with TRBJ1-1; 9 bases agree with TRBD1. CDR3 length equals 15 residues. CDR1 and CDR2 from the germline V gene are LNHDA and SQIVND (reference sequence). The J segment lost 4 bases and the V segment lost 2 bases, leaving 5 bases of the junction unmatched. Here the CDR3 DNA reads TGTGCCAGTAGTATACTACAGGGGGCGAGCACTGAAGCTTTCTTT. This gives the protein CASSILQGASTEAFF.